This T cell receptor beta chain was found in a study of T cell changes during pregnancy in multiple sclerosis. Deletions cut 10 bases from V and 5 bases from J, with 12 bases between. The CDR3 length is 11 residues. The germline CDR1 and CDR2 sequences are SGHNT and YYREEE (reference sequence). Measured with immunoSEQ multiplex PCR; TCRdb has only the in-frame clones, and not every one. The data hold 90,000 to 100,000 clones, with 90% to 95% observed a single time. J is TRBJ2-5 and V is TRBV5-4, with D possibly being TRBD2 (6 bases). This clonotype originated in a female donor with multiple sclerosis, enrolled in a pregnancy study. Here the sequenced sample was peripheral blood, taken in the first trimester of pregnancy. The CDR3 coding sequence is TGTGCCGTACTAGCTGAGGAGACCCAGTACTTC. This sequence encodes CAVLAEETQYF.